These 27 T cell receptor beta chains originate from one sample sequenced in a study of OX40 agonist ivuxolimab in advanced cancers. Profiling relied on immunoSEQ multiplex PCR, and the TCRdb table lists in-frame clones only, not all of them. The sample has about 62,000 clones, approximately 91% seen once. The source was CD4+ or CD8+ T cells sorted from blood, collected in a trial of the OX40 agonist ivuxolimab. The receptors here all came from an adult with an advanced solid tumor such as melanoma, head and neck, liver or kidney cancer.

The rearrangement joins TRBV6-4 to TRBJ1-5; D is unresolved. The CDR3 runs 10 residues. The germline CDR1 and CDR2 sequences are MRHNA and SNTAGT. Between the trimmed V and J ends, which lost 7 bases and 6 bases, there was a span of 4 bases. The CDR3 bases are TGTGCCAGCAAGGGTCAGCCCCAGCATTTT. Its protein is CASKGQPQHF.

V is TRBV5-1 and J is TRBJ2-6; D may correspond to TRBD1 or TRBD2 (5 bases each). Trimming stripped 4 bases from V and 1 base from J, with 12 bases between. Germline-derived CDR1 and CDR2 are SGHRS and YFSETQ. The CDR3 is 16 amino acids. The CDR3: CASSRESGSGANVLTF. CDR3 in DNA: TGCGCCAGCAGCCGGGAATCAGGGTCTGGGGCCAACGTCCTGACTTTC.

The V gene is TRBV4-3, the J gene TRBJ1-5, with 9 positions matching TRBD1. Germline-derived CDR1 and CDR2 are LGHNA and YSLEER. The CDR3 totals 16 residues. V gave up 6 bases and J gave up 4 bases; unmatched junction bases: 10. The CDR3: CASSPTTGQGNQPQHF. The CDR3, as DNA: TGCGCCAGCAGTCCCACCACTGGACAGGGGAATCAGCCCCAGCATTTT.

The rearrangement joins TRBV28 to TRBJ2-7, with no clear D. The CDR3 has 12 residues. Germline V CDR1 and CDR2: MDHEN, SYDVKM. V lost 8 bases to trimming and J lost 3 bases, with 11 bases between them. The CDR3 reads CASQPPGYEQYF. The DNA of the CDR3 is TGTGCCAGCCAACCCCCCGGCTACGAGCAGTACTTC. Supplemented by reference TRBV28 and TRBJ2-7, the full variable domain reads DVKVTQSSRYLVKRTGEKVFLECVQDMDHENMFWYRQDPGLGLRLIYFSYDVKMKEKGDIPEGYSVSREKKERFSLILESASTNQTSMYLCASQPPGYEQYFGPGTRLTVT.

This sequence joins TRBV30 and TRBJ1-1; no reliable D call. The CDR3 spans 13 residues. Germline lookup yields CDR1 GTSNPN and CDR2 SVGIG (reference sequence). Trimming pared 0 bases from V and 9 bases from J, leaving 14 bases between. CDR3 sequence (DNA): TGTGCCTGGAGTGTTCCACTGGGCCCCCAAGCTTTCTTT. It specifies CAWSVPLGPQAFF.

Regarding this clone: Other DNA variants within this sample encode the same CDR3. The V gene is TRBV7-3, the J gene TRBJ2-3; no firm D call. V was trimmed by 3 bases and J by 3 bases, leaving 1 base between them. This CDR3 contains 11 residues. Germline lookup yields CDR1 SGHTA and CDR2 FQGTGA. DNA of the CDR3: TGTGCCAGCAGCTTGACAGATACGCAGTATTTT. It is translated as CASSLTDTQYF.

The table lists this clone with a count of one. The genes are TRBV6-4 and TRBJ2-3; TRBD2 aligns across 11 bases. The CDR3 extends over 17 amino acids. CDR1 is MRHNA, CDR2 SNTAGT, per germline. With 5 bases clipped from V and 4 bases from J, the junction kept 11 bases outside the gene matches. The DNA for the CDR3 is TGTGCCAGCAGTCCGGGACTAGCGGTCGGATTGGCAGATACGCAGTATTTT. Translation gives CASSPGLAVGLADTQYF.

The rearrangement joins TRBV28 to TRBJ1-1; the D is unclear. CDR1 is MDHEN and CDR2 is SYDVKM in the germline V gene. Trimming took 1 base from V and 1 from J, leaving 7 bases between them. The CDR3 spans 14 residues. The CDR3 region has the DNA TGTGCCAGCAGTTTATTGTCCCCGAACACTGAAGCTTTCTTT. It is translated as CASSLLSPNTEAFF.

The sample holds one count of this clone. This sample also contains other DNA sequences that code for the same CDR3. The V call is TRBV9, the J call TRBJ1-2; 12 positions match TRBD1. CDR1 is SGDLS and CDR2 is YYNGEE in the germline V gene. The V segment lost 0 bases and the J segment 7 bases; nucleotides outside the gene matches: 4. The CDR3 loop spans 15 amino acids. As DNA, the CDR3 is TGTGCCAGCAGCGTAGAGGGACAGGGGGCGGGTGGCTACACCTTC. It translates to CASSVEGQGAGGYTF.

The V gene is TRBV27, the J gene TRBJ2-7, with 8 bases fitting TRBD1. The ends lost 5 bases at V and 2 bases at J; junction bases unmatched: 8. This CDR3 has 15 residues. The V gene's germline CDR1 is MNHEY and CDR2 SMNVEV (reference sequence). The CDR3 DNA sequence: TGTGCCAGCAGTCTACAGGGGACAGGAGCCTACGAGCAGTACTTC. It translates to CASSLQGTGAYEQYF.

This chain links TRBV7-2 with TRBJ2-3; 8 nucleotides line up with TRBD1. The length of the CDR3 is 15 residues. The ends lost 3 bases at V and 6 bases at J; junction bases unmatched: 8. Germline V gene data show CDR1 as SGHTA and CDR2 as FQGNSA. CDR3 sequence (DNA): TGTGCCAGCAGCTTTATGGGACAGGTCGCGGATACGCAGTATTTT. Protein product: CASSFMGQVADTQYF.

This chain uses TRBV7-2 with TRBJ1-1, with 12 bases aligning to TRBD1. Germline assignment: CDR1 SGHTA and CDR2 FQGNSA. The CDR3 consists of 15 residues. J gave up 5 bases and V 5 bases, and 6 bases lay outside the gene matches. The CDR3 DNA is TGTGCCAGCAGCCCAGGGACAGGGGGCGGAACTGAAGCTTTCTTT. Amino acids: CASSPGTGGGTEAFF. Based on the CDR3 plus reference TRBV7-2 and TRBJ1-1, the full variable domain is GAGVSQSPSNKVTEKGKDVELRCDPISGHTALYWYRQSLGQGLEFLIYFQGNSAPDKSGLPSDRFSAERTGGSVSTLTIQRTQQEDSAVYLCASSPGTGGGTEAFFGQGTRLTVV.

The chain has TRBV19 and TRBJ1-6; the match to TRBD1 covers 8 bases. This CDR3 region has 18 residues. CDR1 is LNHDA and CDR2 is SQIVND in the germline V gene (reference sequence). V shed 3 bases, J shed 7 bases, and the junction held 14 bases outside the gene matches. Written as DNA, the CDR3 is TGTGCCAGTAGTATTTCCCCCCCTGGACAGGGTCGAAATTCACCCCTCCACTTT. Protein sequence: CASSISPPGQGRNSPLHF. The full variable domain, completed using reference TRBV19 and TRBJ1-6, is DGGITQSPKYLFRKEGQNVTLSCEQNLNHDAMYWYRQDPGQGLRLIYYSQIVNDFQKGDIAEGYSVSREKKESFPLTVTSAQKNPTAFYLCASSISPPGQGRNSPLHFGNGTRLTVT.

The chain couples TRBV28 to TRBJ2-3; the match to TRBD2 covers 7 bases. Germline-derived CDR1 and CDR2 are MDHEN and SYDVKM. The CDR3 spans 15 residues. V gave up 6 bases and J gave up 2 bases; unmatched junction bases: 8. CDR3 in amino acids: CASSRLAAVTDTQYF. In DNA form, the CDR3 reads TGTGCCAGCAGCCGCCTAGCGGCAGTCACAGATACGCAGTATTTT.

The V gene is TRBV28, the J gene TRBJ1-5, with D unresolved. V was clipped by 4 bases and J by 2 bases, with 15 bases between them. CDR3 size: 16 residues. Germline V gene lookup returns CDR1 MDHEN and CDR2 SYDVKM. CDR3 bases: TGTGCCAGCAGTTCCAACCGACCCGGGGGCAATCAGCCCCAGCATTTT. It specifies CASSSNRPGGNQPQHF.

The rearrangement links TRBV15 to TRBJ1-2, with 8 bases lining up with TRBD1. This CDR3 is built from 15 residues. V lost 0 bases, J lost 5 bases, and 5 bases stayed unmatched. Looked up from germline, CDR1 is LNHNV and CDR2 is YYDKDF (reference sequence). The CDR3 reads CATSRETGVGYGYTF. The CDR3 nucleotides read TGTGCCACCAGCAGAGAGACAGGGGTGGGATATGGCTACACCTTC. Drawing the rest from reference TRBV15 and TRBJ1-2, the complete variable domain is DAMVIQNPRYQVTQFGKPVTLSCSQTLNHNVMYWYQQKSSQAPKLLFHYYDKDFNNEADTPDNFQSRRPNTSFCFLDIRSPGLGDTAMYLCATSRETGVGYGYTFGSGTRLTVV.

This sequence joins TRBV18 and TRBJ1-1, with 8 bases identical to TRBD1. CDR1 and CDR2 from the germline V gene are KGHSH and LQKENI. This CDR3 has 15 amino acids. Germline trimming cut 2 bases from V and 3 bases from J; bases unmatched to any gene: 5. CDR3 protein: CASSPRQGADTEAFF. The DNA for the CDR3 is TGTGCCAGCTCACCAAGGCAGGGGGCGGACACTGAAGCTTTCTTT.

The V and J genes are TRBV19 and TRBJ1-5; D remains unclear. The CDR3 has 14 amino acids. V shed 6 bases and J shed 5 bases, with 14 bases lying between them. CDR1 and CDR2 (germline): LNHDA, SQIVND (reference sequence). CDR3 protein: CASSILAPHQPQHF. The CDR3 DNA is TGTGCCAGTAGCATACTTGCGCCCCATCAGCCCCAGCATTTT.

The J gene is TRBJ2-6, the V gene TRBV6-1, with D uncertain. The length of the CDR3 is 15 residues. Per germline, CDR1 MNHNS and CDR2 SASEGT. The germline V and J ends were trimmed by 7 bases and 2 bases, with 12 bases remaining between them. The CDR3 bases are TGTGCCAGCAAGCTGGCCTCAACTGGGGCCAACGTCCTGACTTTC. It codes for CASKLASTGANVLTF.

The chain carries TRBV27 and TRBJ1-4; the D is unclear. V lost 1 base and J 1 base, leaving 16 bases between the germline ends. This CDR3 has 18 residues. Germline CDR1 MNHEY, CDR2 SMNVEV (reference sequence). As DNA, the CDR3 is TGTGCCAGCAGTTTATGGTCATCTGGCGGGATAACTAATGAAAAACTGTTTTTT. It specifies CASSLWSSGGITNEKLFF.

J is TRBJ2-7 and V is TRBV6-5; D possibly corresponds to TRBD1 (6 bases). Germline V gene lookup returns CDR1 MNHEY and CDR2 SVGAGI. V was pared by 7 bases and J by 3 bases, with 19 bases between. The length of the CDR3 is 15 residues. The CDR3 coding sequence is TGTGCCAGCACCAAGTCCGGGACACAAGACTACGAGCAGTACTTC. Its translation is CASTKSGTQDYEQYF.

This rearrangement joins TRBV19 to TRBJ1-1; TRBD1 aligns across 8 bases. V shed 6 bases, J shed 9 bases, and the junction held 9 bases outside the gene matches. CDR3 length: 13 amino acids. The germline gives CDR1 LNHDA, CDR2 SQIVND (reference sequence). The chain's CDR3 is CASRPPTGAQAFF. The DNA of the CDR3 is TGTGCCAGTAGACCCCCGACAGGGGCGCAAGCTTTCTTT.

The CDR3 region has the DNA TGTGCCAGTTCGAAGAGCTATAGCAATCAGCCCCAGCATTTT. It encodes CASSKSYSNQPQHF. V gene TRBV6-5 combines with J gene TRBJ1-5; D not resolved. CDR1 and CDR2 (germline): MNHEY, SVGAGI. V shed 9 bases and J shed 0 bases, with 12 bases lying between them. The CDR3 spans 14 residues.

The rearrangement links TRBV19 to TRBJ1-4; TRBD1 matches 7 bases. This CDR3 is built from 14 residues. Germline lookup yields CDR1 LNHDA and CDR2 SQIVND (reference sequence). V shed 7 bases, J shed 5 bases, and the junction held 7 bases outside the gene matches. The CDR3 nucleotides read TGTGCCAGTAACGGGGGACAGACGAATGAAAAACTGTTTTTT. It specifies CASNGGQTNEKLFF.

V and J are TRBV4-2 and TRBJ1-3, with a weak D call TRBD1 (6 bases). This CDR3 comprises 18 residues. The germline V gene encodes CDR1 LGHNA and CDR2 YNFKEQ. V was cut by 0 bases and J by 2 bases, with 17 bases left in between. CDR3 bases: TGTGCCAGCAGCCAAGATGCGGAGGGGGGGCCCGCTGGAAACACCATATATTTT. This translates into CASSQDAEGGPAGNTIYF.

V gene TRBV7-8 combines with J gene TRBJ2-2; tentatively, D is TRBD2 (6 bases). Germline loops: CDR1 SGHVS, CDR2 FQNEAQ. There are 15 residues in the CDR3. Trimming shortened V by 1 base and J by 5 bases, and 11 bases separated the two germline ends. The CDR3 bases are TGTGCCAGCAGCTTAGTTGGCGGGATGACCGGGGAGCTGTTTTTT. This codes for CASSLVGGMTGELFF.

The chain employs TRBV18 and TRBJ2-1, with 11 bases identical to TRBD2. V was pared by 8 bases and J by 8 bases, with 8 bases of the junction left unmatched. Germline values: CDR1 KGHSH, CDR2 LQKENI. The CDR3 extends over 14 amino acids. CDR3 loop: CASRTSGSPHEQFF. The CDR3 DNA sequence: TGTGCCAGCCGAACTAGCGGGAGTCCCCATGAGCAGTTCTTC.